This T cell receptor (beta chain) was identified during a study of OX40 agonist ivuxolimab in advanced cancers. For the wider study: Ivuxolimab was a fully human IgG2 agonistic monoclonal antibody targeting the costimulatory receptor OX40 (CD134). The purpose of peripheral TCRbeta sequencing was to test whether ivuxolimab changed TCR sequence diversity and led to clonal T-cell expansion. Of the 50 or so patients in dose escalation, about 19 had hepatocellular carcinoma, about 15 had melanoma, 9 had renal cell carcinoma and 9 had head and neck cancer. Intravenous ivuxolimab was administered to patients every 2 weeks at six dose levels: 0.01, 0.1, 0.3, 1.5, 3 and 10 mg/kg. The monotherapy dose-escalation portion (N of about 57 patients) of the phase I ivuxolimab trial is reported in the paper. Partial responses occurred in three dose-escalation patients, of whom one had hepatocellular carcinoma and two had cutaneous melanoma. Patients were allowed to have had prior anti-PD-1, anti-PD-L1 or anti-CTLA-4 therapy, and 40% to 45% of the dose-escalation patients had been treated with checkpoint inhibitors. A male proportion of nearly 85% and a mean age of 60 years, ranging from 23 to 79, were recorded for the dose-escalation cohort.

Patients with a history of autoimmune disease or receiving systemic immunosuppression were excluded from the trial. In every dose cohort, peripheral blood was drawn for TCR sequencing at baseline, cycle 4 day 1, and cycle 7 day 1. Samples were obtained from an open-label, multicenter, first-in-human phase I dose-escalation trial of ivuxolimab. Adults with locally advanced or metastatic head and neck squamous cell, hepatocellular, melanoma or renal cell carcinoma were enrolled in the trial. CD4+ and CD8+ T cells were sorted separately from peripheral blood before TCR sequencing. To sequence the TCRbeta CDR3 region, genomic DNA was isolated from the sorted cells. The immunoSEQ Assay was used for sequencing of TCRbeta CDR3 regions. TCRdb's version of the immuneACCESS table is confined to in-frame rearrangements and falls short of the full clone set. An unresolved V gene accounts for under half of the shortfall where checked; the remainder is of unknown origin. Across this sample there are 70,000 or so clones, with approximately 86% seen only once. The ten biggest clones cover approximately 6% of the sample.

What the work shows at the level of the full study, not this receptor alone: In partial responders in the 0.1-3.0 mg/kg groups, normalized peripheral clonal expansion was found to be among the lowest, especially among CD8+ T cells. After ivuxolimab, more expanded clones were found on average in CD8+ T cells than in CD4+ T cells. At doses of 0.1 to 3.0 mg/kg, clonal expansion of both CD4+ and CD8+ T cells in blood was seen between baseline and week 6. Low levels of normalized T-cell clonal expansion were also seen in some nonresponding patients. The antigen specificity of the clonally expanded peripheral T cells was not determined.

V is shortened by 3 bases, J by 4 bases, and the region joining them spans 7 bases. The germline V gene encodes CDR1 ENHRY and CDR2 SYGVKD. The CDR3 runs 13 amino acids, cysteine and phenylalanine included. Only the CDR3 part of the read is kept: 39 bases, read in frame from the first base. The table lists this clone with a few counts. Its antigen target is currently unknown. No base-level quality is on record; no much larger clone is a single base apart. Sequenced here: CD4+ or CD8+ T cells sorted from blood, sampled in a trial of the OX40 agonist ivuxolimab. This chain is built from TRBV10-3 and TRBJ1-5, with the D gene uncertain. This TCR was recovered from an adult with an advanced solid tumor such as melanoma, head and neck, liver or kidney cancer. CDR3 sequence: CAISDSPNQPQHF. DNA sequence: TGTGCCATCAGTGACAGTCCAAATCAGCCCCAGCATTTT.